Sequencing of this T cell receptor (beta chain) was carried out in a study of blood T cell repertoires in COVID-19. Study details: Samples of COVID-19 (acute and convalescent) were obtained from the United States, Italy and Spain. In each case, the material was cDNA or gDNA derived from T cells, B-cell-depleted T cells, or PBMCs.

As originally analysed: It was from reference gene primer amplification that nucleated cell counts were estimated. The assay was immunoSEQ multiplex PCR, and TCRdb's table has in-frame clones only and misses some. V and J calls plus clone size are reproduced from that table; the DNA served to infer D and trimming. Here the sample spans around 180,000 clones, 70% to 85% being singletons. In germline, CDR1 is SGHTA, CDR2 FQGNSA. V gave up 6 bases and J gave up 4 bases, with 17 bases separating them. CDR3 length equals 15 residues. The specimen sequenced was peripheral blood. The rearrangement joins TRBV7-2 to TRBJ2-3; a possible D gene is TRBD2 (5 bases). The source of this sequence is a woman aged 30 to 39 with acute or convalescent COVID-19. The CDR3 sequence: CASSMGVVSSDTQYF. As DNA, the CDR3 is TGTGCCAGCAGTATGGGAGTGGTTTCCTCAGATACGCAGTATTTT.